The rows below give T cell receptor beta chains drawn from one sample of a study of control samples from healthy donors and cancer patients. Sequencing was performed with immunoSEQ multiplex PCR; in TCRdb, only in-frame clones are kept and a portion is missing. The sample carries roughly 130,000 clones, 90% recorded once. The sample taken for sequencing was blood. The receptors stem from a man between 18 and 29 years old in good health. Both conserved end residues are part of each CDR3. The D gene is left open where the match is weak. A clone size is listed for some rows: how often the clone was seen (once, few, many), or a class if it is expanded.

>TRBV10-3|TRBJ2-1|.|.
CAISATGIWNEQFF
TGTGCCATCAGTGCCACAGGGATTTGGAATGAGCAGTTCTTC
>TRBV19|TRBJ2-3|.|.
CATKGLDLSTDTQYF
TGTGCCACAAAGGGGCTAGATCTAAGCACAGATACGCAGTATTTT
>TRBV4-1|TRBJ2-5|.|.
CASSHLPGPQETQYF
TGCGCCAGCAGCCATCTCCCTGGACCCCAAGAGACCCAGTACTTC
>TRBV10-3|TRBJ2-1|TRBD2|.
CAISDPTSGNREQFF
TGTGCCATCAGTGACCCTACTAGCGGGAACAGGGAGCAGTTCTTC
>TRBV12-3/TRBV12-4|TRBJ2-5|.|.
CASSPSVETQYF
TGTGCCAGCTCACCCAGTGTGGAGACCCAGTACTTC
>TRBV11-1|TRBJ1-4|.|.
CASSRSTPEKLFF
TGTGCCAGCAGCCGATCGACGCCGGAAAAACTGTTTTTT
>TRBV9|TRBJ2-2|TRBD1|.
CASSLGQHTGELFF
TGTGCCAGCAGCTTGGGACAGCATACCGGGGAGCTGTTTTTT
>TRBV5-1|TRBJ2-5|TRBD2|.
CASSSPGLAGGGETQYF
TGCGCCAGCAGCTCTCCGGGACTAGCGGGAGGGGGAGAGACCCAGTACTTC
>TRBV3-1/TRBV3-2|TRBJ2-5|.|.
CASSQEALGGSKYF
TGTGCCAGCAGCCAAGAGGCCCTCGGGGGCTCCAAGTACTTC
>TRBV6-2/TRBV6-3|TRBJ2-1|.|once
CASSYRGQYNEQFF
TGTGCCAGCAGTTACCGCGGGCAGTACAATGAGCAGTTCTTC
>TRBV7-9|TRBJ2-7|TRBD1|.
CASRRQGAYEQYF
TGTGCCAGCAGACGACAGGGGGCCTACGAGCAGTACTTC
>TRBV9|TRBJ2-1|.|.
CASSVSVNEQFF
TGTGCCAGCAGCGTTTCGGTCAATGAGCAGTTCTTC
>TRBV18|TRBJ1-4|TRBD1|.
CASSPLEGASNEKLFF
TGTGCCAGCTCACCACTCGAGGGGGCTTCTAATGAAAAACTGTTTTTT
>TRBV6-2/TRBV6-3|TRBJ1-1|.|.
CASSKTVNTEAFF
TGTGCCAGCAGTAAGACAGTGAACACTGAAGCTTTCTTT
>TRBV5-6|TRBJ1-6|.|once
CASSLGRSNSPLHF
TGTGCCAGCAGCTTGGGACGGTCTAATTCACCCCTCCACTTT
>TRBV5-1|TRBJ1-1|TRBD1|.
CASSSGTGGFNTEAFF
TGCGCCAGCTCCTCCGGGACAGGGGGCTTCAACACTGAAGCTTTCTTT
>TRBV24-1|TRBJ1-4|.|.
CATSDSRVGGDEKLFF
TGTGCCACCAGTGATTCCCGTGTAGGAGGAGATGAAAAACTGTTTTTT
>TRBV7-2|TRBJ1-3|.|.
CASSPEAPVRHSGNTIYF
TGTGCCAGCAGCCCAGAAGCCCCTGTAAGACACTCTGGAAACACCATATATTTT
>TRBV13|TRBJ2-3|.|.
CASGNVPDTQYF
TGTGCCAGCGGAAACGTACCAGATACGCAGTATTTT
>TRBV5-1|TRBJ2-5|.|.
CASSSPGFGETQYF
TGCGCCAGCAGCTCTCCAGGGTTCGGGGAGACCCAGTACTTC
>TRBV24-1|TRBJ2-1|.|.
CATSDLYNEQFF
TGTGCCACCAGTGACCTCTACAATGAGCAGTTCTTC
>TRBV6-1|TRBJ2-1|.|.
CASSDDLKDNEQFF
TGTGCCAGCAGTGACGACTTAAAAGACAATGAGCAGTTCTTC
>TRBV18|TRBJ2-3|.|.
CASSPPGLGTDTQYF
TGTGCCAGCTCACCCCCGGGGCTCGGCACAGATACGCAGTATTTT
>TRBV30|TRBJ2-7|TRBD1|.
CAWKTGKYEQYF
TGTGCCTGGAAGACAGGGAAATACGAGCAGTACTTC
>TRBV2|TRBJ2-5|TRBD2|.
CASWEGQETQYF
TGTGCCAGCTGGGAGGGCCAAGAGACCCAGTACTTC
>TRBV23-1|TRBJ2-2|TRBD1|.
CARKNRDRITGELFF
TGCGCCAGAAAAAACCGGGACAGAATCACCGGGGAGCTGTTTTTT
>TRBV19|TRBJ2-1|TRBD2|.
CASSWGRGYNEQFF
TGTGCCAGTAGTTGGGGGAGGGGCTACAATGAGCAGTTCTTC
>TRBV6-2/TRBV6-3|TRBJ2-3|.|.
CASSPTRLGATDTQYF
TGTGCCAGCAGCCCGACACGGCTAGGAGCGACAGATACGCAGTATTTT
>TRBV24-1|TRBJ2-3|.|.
CATSDQVFNEQYF
TGTGCCACCAGTGATCAAGTCTTTAATGAGCAGTATTTT
>TRBV2|TRBJ1-2|.|.
CARTRGNTNYGYTF
TGTGCCAGGACCAGGGGTAATACTAACTATGGCTACACCTTC
>TRBV6-1|TRBJ2-1|TRBD2|.
CASTELAADYNEQFF
TGTGCCAGCACTGAACTAGCGGCAGATTACAATGAGCAGTTCTTC
>TRBV24-1|TRBJ1-2|.|.
CATSDGTEDYYGYTF
TGTGCCACCAGTGATGGGACGGAGGACTATTATGGCTACACCTTC
>TRBV6-5|TRBJ1-5|.|.
CASSPHRVSNQPQHF
TGTGCCAGCAGCCCCCACAGGGTAAGCAATCAGCCCCAGCATTTT
>TRBV28|TRBJ2-1|.|.
CASSLPSGVYNEQFF
TGTGCCAGCAGTTTACCCAGCGGCGTCTACAATGAGCAGTTCTTC
>TRBV30|TRBJ2-2|.|.
CAWKLGRWRSNTGELFF
TGTGCCTGGAAGCTAGGGCGTTGGCGGAGCAACACCGGGGAGCTGTTTTTT
>TRBV9|TRBJ2-1|.|.
CASSVGSYEQFF
TGTGCCAGCAGCGTGGGGTCCTATGAGCAGTTCTTC
>TRBV28|TRBJ1-1|TRBD1|once
CASGEYRGGTEAFF
TGTGCCAGCGGGGAATACAGGGGGGGCACTGAAGCTTTCTTT
>TRBV3-1/TRBV3-2|TRBJ1-6|.|.
CASSHGGPGSPLHF
TGTGCCAGCAGCCATGGGGGGCCGGGATCACCCCTCCACTTT
>TRBV11-3|TRBJ2-5|.|once
CASSPYEGETQYF
TGTGCCAGCAGCCCCTATGAGGGAGAGACCCAGTACTTC
>TRBV18|TRBJ2-1|TRBD1|.
CASSPPPGGNEQFF
TGTGCCAGCTCACCACCCCCAGGGGGCAATGAGCAGTTCTTC
>TRBV19|TRBJ1-6|.|once
CASSIRGNSPLHF
TGTGCCAGTAGTATAAGAGGGAATTCACCCCTCCACTTT
>TRBV5-4|TRBJ2-3|.|.
CASSQGVIAVTDTQYF
TGTGCCAGCAGTCAGGGGGTAATAGCGGTAACAGATACGCAGTATTTT
>TRBV11-3|TRBJ2-1|.|once
CASTPGDSYNEQFF
TGTGCCAGCACGCCAGGGGATTCCTACAATGAGCAGTTCTTC
>TRBV30|TRBJ1-2|.|.
CAWSRDRSSYGYTF
TGTGCCTGGAGTCGAGACAGGAGCTCGTATGGCTACACCTTC
>TRBV5-1|TRBJ1-2|TRBD1|.
CASSLGGQETYGYTF
TGCGCCAGCAGCTTAGGTGGACAGGAGACCTATGGCTACACCTTC
>TRBV5-1|TRBJ2-3|.|.
CASSLVPRGQRTDTQYF
TGCGCCAGCAGCTTGGTTCCTAGAGGGCAACGCACAGATACGCAGTATTTT
>TRBV4-1|TRBJ1-1|TRBD1|.
CASSPQGAEAFF
TGCGCCAGCAGCCCCCAGGGGGCTGAAGCTTTCTTT
>TRBV19|TRBJ1-3|.|few
CASSATISGNTIYF
TGTGCCAGTAGTGCGACCATCTCTGGAAACACCATATATTTT
>TRBV29-1|TRBJ2-1|TRBD2|.
CSVERREGLDEQFF
TGCAGCGTTGAAAGGCGGGAGGGCCTCGATGAGCAGTTCTTC
>TRBV7-2|TRBJ2-4|TRBD1|.
CASSLSWDRRRDIQYF
TGTGCCAGCAGCTTATCTTGGGACAGACGGAGAGACATTCAGTACTTC
>TRBV10-3|TRBJ1-5|.|.
CAIRVRGWMGLYSNQPQHF
TGTGCCATCAGAGTGAGAGGGTGGATGGGGCTATATAGCAATCAGCCCCAGCATTTT
>TRBV19|TRBJ1-1|.|.
CASSGYEMNTEAFF
TGTGCCAGTAGTGGTTATGAGATGAACACTGAAGCTTTCTTT